This is a list of T cell receptor beta chains from one sample in a study of T cells after yellow fever vaccination. TCRdb called the 5' RACE reads again in MiXCR, with one record for every CDR3 protein. Altogether approximately 510,000 distinct CDR3 sequences are present, 20% to 25% being singletons, with the ten largest covering about 17%. This material consisted of PBMCs, taken roughly 20 days after the first yellow fever vaccination. The receptors were gathered from a man aged 18 to 29 who received the YFV17D yellow fever vaccine. The CDR3 runs from the conserved cysteine through the conserved F or W. The D gene is left open where the match is weak. The listing skips clone size in some rows; elsewhere it reads once, few, many or a size class.

NA | TRBD1 | TRBJ1-4 | TRBV7-6 | 18 | TGTGCCAGCAGCTTCAGGGGGCTCACAGAAACAACTAATGAAAAACTGTTTTTT | CASSFRGLTETTNEKLFF
few | NA | TRBJ1-2 | TRBV6-5 | 12 | TGTGCCATCTCGGACGAGATCGGGGGCTACACCTTC | CAISDEIGGYTF
NA | NA | TRBJ1-1 | TRBV20-1 | 14 | TGCAGTGCTAGGGGGGTGTCGAGGGACACTGAAGCTTTCTTT | CSARGVSRDTEAFF
NA | TRBD1 | TRBJ1-6 | TRBV7-2 | 17 | TGTGCCAGCAGCTTAGTCGCTGGACAGGGGGATAATTCACCCCTCCACTTT | CASSLVAGQGDNSPLHF
few | TRBD2 | TRBJ2-7 | TRBV5-1 | 15 | TGCGCCAGCAGCTTCCTACGGGGGGTCCTCTACGAGCAGTACTTC | CASSFLRGVLYEQYF
NA | NA | TRBJ1-4 | TRBV29-1 | 12 | TGCAGCGCCTCCTCCGGTGGCGAAAAACTGTTTTTT | CSASSGGEKLFF
NA | NA | TRBJ1-3 | TRBV20-1 | 14 | TGCAGTGCAGATCCTGTAGGGAACGAAAACACCATATATTTT | CSADPVGNENTIYF
NA | NA | TRBJ1-2 | TRBV28 | 17 | TGTGCCAGCAGTTTATACGCCGGGTCCCCTAGGGGCTATGGCTACACCTTC | CASSLYAGSPRGYGYTF
NA | NA | TRBJ2-7 | TRBV30 | 13 | TGTGCCTTCGCGAGGGGGATCTTGTACGAGCAGTACTTC | CAFARGILYEQYF
few | NA | TRBJ2-2 | TRBV5-1 | 16 | TGCGCCAGCAGCTCGGATCTGAACAGGGACACCGGGGAGCTGTTTTTT | CASSSDLNRDTGELFF
NA | NA | TRBJ2-3 | TRBV4-2 | 15 | TGTGCCAGCAGCCAAGATCGGTCGGGCACAGATACGCAGTATTTT | CASSQDRSGTDTQYF
NA | NA | TRBJ2-1 | TRBV4-1 | 14 | TGCGCCAGCAGCCAAGAAGGCCCGGGCGATGAGCAGTTCTTC | CASSQEGPGDEQFF
NA | NA | TRBJ2-3 | TRBV24-1 | 14 | TGTGCCACCAGTTCTCGGAGCGAGGGAGATACGCAGTATTTT | CATSSRSEGDTQYF
many | NA | TRBJ2-3 | TRBV7-2 | 13 | TGTGCCAGCAGCTTAGATATTAGAGATACGCAGTATTTT | CASSLDIRDTQYF
NA | NA | TRBJ1-2 | TRBV30 | 11 | TGTGCCTGGAGTGTACCGGGTGACTACACCTTC | CAWSVPGDYTF
few | TRBD2 | TRBJ2-2 | TRBV5-1 | 20 | TGCGCCAGCAGCTTGGCCGGCGGGGGGTCGCCCAGAAACCCCACCGGGGAGCTGTTTTTT | CASSLAGGGSPRNPTGELFF
NA | NA | TRBJ2-2 | TRBV29-1 | 14 | TGCAGCGGCGGCCGGGGGCCAAACACCGGGGAGCTGTTTTTT | CSGGRGPNTGELFF
NA | TRBD1 | TRBJ2-5 | TRBV28 | 16 | TGTGCCAGCAGTTTTGTGGGACAGGGGGTGGGAGAGACCCAGTACTTC | CASSFVGQGVGETQYF
many | NA | TRBJ2-1 | TRBV5-1 | 13 | TGCGCCAGCAGCTTGACAGGCAACAATGAGCAGTTCTTC | CASSLTGNNEQFF
NA | NA | TRBJ2-7 | TRBV12-3/TRBV12-4 | 14 | TGTGCCAGCAGTTTAGGGGGGGCCGACTACGAGCAGTACTTC | CASSLGGADYEQYF
NA | TRBD2 | TRBJ2-5 | TRBV5-1 | 16 | TGCGCCAGCAGCTTGGATGCTAGCGGGGGGGCGAAGACCCAGTACTTC | CASSLDASGGAKTQYF
NA | TRBD1 | TRBJ1-2 | TRBV10-3 | 15 | TGTGCCATCAGTGATTCCGGACAGGGGGTTTATGGCTACACCTTC | CAISDSGQGVYGYTF
NA | TRBD2 | TRBJ2-1 | TRBV9 | 14 | TGTGCCAGCAGCGACGGGACTAGTAATCCCTGGCAGTTCTTC | CASSDGTSNPWQFF
few | TRBD2 | TRBJ2-3 | TRBV9 | 16 | TGTGCCAGCAGCGACCCTGGAGCGGGGGGCACAGATACGCAGTATTTT | CASSDPGAGGTDTQYF
NA | TRBD1 | TRBJ1-1 | TRBV5-6 | 15 | TGTGCCAGCAGCCGTTCCGGGACAGGGGAATCGGGAGCTTTCTTT | CASSRSGTGESGAFF
NA | TRBD1 | TRBJ1-6 | TRBV6-5 | 14 | TGTGCCAGCAGTTCTATGACAGGGGGATCACCCCTCCACTTT | CASSSMTGGSPLHF
NA | NA | TRBJ2-1 | TRBV6-5 | 12 | TGTGCCACCCTCGGACAGTTCAATGAGCAGTTCTTC | CATLGQFNEQFF
NA | NA | TRBJ1-1 | TRBV6-1 | 13 | TGTGCCAGCAGAGTCCCCCGGAACACTGAAGCTTTCTTT | CASRVPRNTEAFF
NA | NA | TRBJ2-3 | TRBV18 | 13 | TGTGCCAGCTCACCGATGGGACCAGATACGCAGTATTTT | CASSPMGPDTQYF
few | NA | TRBJ2-7 | TRBV30 | 12 | TGTGCCTGGAGTGATAGCCTCTACGAGCAGTACTTC | CAWSDSLYEQYF
few | NA | TRBJ2-7 | TRBV7-8 | 12 | TGTGCCAGCACCCTAAACGAGGGCGAGCAGTACTTC | CASTLNEGEQYF
NA | NA | TRBJ1-1 | TRBV2 | 12 | TGTGCCAGCAGTAGGGAGAACACTGAAGCTTTCTTT | CASSRENTEAFF
few | TRBD2 | TRBJ2-4 | TRBV7-3 | 13 | TGTGCCAGCAGCCCCTCCCCGGGGGGCATTCAGTACTTC | CASSPSPGGIQYF
NA | TRBD2 | TRBJ2-1 | TRBV4-1 | 15 | TGCGCCAGCAGCCAACCTAGCGGGTCGTCCAATGAGCAGTTCTTC | CASSQPSGSSNEQFF
few | TRBD1 | TRBJ2-7 | TRBV12-3/TRBV12-4 | 14 | TGTGCCAGCAGGAAGGACAGGCCCTCCTACGAGCAGTACTTC | CASRKDRPSYEQYF
few | NA | TRBJ2-7 | TRBV23-1 | 13 | TGCGCCAGCTCCCATCCCCGGAAATACGAGCAGTACTTC | CASSHPRKYEQYF
NA | TRBD1 | TRBJ2-1 | TRBV20-1 | 13 | TGCAGTGCTGCCGGGACAGGGTGGAATGAGCAGTTCTTC | CSAAGTGWNEQFF
once | NA | TRBJ1-1 | TRBV6-2/TRBV6-3 | 17 | TGTGCCAGCAGTTATGGAACAGGATCGATTTTATTCACTGAAGCTTTCTTT | CASSYGTGSILFTEAFF
NA | NA | TRBJ2-5 | TRBV29-1 | 13 | TGCAGCGTTCTTCGGACAGTGCAAGAGACCCAGTACTTC | CSVLRTVQETQYF
few | NA | TRBJ2-3 | TRBV7-8 | 17 | TGTGCCAGCAGCTATCCAAAGGTCCCCCGGGGCACAGATACGCAGTATTTT | CASSYPKVPRGTDTQYF
NA | NA | TRBJ1-3 | TRBV20-1 | 14 | TGCAGTGCTCTGGACGCCCGAGGAGAAAACACCATATATTTT | CSALDARGENTIYF
many | TRBD1 | TRBJ2-5 | TRBV10-3 | 12 | TGTGCCACAAGACAGGGGCAAGAGACCCAGTACTTC | CATRQGQETQYF
NA | NA | TRBJ1-2 | TRBV12-3/TRBV12-4 | 13 | TGTGCCAGCACGAGACAGCTCTTATATGGCTACACCTTC | CASTRQLLYGYTF
few | NA | TRBJ2-7 | TRBV9 | 14 | TGTGCCAGCAGCTTCAGGGACACCACCTACGAGCAGTACTTC | CASSFRDTTYEQYF
NA | TRBD2 | TRBJ2-5 | TRBV7-2 | 16 | TGTGCCAGCAGCTTAGGGGGGTCGGGGGGAGGAGAGACCCAGTACTTC | CASSLGGSGGGETQYF
NA | NA | TRBJ2-3 | TRBV3-1 | 16 | TGTGCCAGCAGCCAAAAAGGATGGGGCGACCTCGATACGCAGTATTTT | CASSQKGWGDLDTQYF
once | NA | TRBJ2-5 | TRBV12-3/TRBV12-4 | 15 | TGTGCCAGCAGCTTAGAGGGTTATCGGGGAGAGACCCAGTACTTC | CASSLEGYRGETQYF
NA | TRBD2 | TRBJ2-2 | TRBV6-4 | 15 | TGTGCCAGCAGTGAGGGGGGGATAGACACCGGGGAGCTGTTTTTT | CASSEGGIDTGELFF
few | NA | TRBJ2-1 | TRBV5-5 | 16 | TGTGCCAGCAGCTTGGAGGGGACCCACTCCTACAATGAGCAGTTCTTC | CASSLEGTHSYNEQFF
NA | TRBD2 | TRBJ2-1 | TRBV6-5 | 15 | TGTGCCAGCAGATACGGGCGGGGGGGCTTCAATGAGCAGTTCTTC | CASRYGRGGFNEQFF
few | NA | TRBJ2-3 | TRBV5-1 | 14 | TGCGCCAGCTCAAGGTGGGGGATCACAGATACGCAGTATTTT | CASSRWGITDTQYF
NA | NA | TRBJ2-5 | TRBV3-1 | 16 | TGTGCCAGCAGCCAAGACCTCTCCAGGGAGCAAGAGACCCAGTACTTC | CASSQDLSREQETQYF
few | TRBD2 | TRBJ2-4 | TRBV11-1 | 15 | TGTGCCAGCAGCAACCATGCTACTAGCGGAGGCATTCAGTACTTC | CASSNHATSGGIQYF
few | NA | TRBJ1-1 | TRBV7-9 | 14 | TGTGCCAGCAGCCCCCTCGTGGGCCAGGCCGAATGGTTCTTT | CASSPLVGQAEWFF
NA | TRBD1 | TRBJ2-6 | TRBV7-9 | 17 | TGTGCCAGCAGCTCCGGGACAGGGAGGGCGGGGGCCAACGTCCTGACTTTC | CASSSGTGRAGANVLTF
NA | NA | TRBJ2-3 | TRBV5-8 | 15 | TGTGCCAGAAACATCCTCAGCCTTAGCACAGATACGCAGTATTTT | CARNILSLSTDTQYF
few | NA | TRBJ2-7 | TRBV6-4 | 13 | TGTGCCAGCAGTGTGACCTTCTGGGACGAGCAGTACTTC | CASSVTFWDEQYF
NA | NA | TRBJ2-1 | TRBV19 | 13 | TGTGCCAGTAGGCTATTGGGGGATGATGATCAGTTCTTC | CASRLLGDDDQFF
NA | TRBD1 | TRBJ1-2 | TRBV6-5 | 12 | TGTGCCAGCAGTAGGACAGGGCGAGGCTACACCTTC | CASSRTGRGYTF